These T cell receptor beta chains were read from a single sample in a study of T cell repertoires and Cas9 in healthy adults. Clones were read by immunoSEQ multiplex PCR, and TCRdb kept only the in-frame ones, dropping some. Of around 23,000 clones in the sample, around 93% were seen once. Sequenced sample: CD4+ effector T cells (CD127+, CD25-, CD137-, CD154-) from PBMCs; culture status not recorded. The receptors come from a human donor in good health. CDR3s include the opening cysteine and the closing phenylalanine or tryptophan. Fields, in order: J gene, clone size, D gene, V gene, CDR3 protein, CDR3 DNA. A D gene is named only where the DNA matches it firmly. Clone size is stated in some rows and not others, as once, few, many or a class when expanded.

J gene: TRBJ1-1
clone size: -
D gene: -
V gene: TRBV4-1
CDR3 protein: CASSQPARAKGAEAFF
CDR3 DNA: TGCGCCAGCAGCCAACCAGCGAGGGCGAAGGGTGCTGAAGCTTTCTTT

J gene: TRBJ2-5
clone size: -
D gene: -
V gene: TRBV6-1
CDR3 protein: CASLGGRARETQYF
CDR3 DNA: TGTGCCAGCCTAGGGGGGAGGGCCCGGGAGACCCAGTACTTC

J gene: TRBJ1-3
clone size: -
D gene: -
V gene: TRBV18
CDR3 protein: CASSPPGGGGNTIYF
CDR3 DNA: TGTGCCAGCTCACCACCTGGGGGAGGCGGAAACACCATATATTTT

J gene: TRBJ2-2
clone size: few
D gene: -
V gene: TRBV4-3
CDR3 protein: CASSQDRRTTGELFF
CDR3 DNA: TGCGCCAGCAGCCAAGATCGGCGGACCACCGGGGAGCTGTTTTTT

J gene: TRBJ2-3
clone size: -
D gene: -
V gene: TRBV18
CDR3 protein: CASSPSGTDTQYF
CDR3 DNA: TGTGCCAGCTCCCCCAGCGGCACAGATACGCAGTATTTT

J gene: TRBJ2-3
clone size: -
D gene: TRBD1
V gene: TRBV4-3
CDR3 protein: CASSQGDTTGIVRTDTQYF
CDR3 DNA: TGCGCCAGCAGCCAAGGCGACACGACAGGGATCGTAAGGACAGATACGCAGTATTTT

J gene: TRBJ1-4
clone size: -
D gene: -
V gene: TRBV9
CDR3 protein: CASTGAASEKLFF
CDR3 DNA: TGTGCCAGCACCGGAGCAGCATCTGAAAAACTGTTTTTT

J gene: TRBJ2-2
clone size: -
D gene: -
V gene: TRBV6-5
CDR3 protein: CASSNRANTGELFF
CDR3 DNA: TGTGCCAGCTCAAACAGGGCGAACACCGGGGAGCTGTTTTTT

J gene: TRBJ2-6
clone size: once
D gene: -
V gene: TRBV10-3
CDR3 protein: CAIRDSNSGANVLTF
CDR3 DNA: TGTGCCATCAGGGACAGCAACTCTGGGGCCAACGTCCTGACTTTC

J gene: TRBJ1-6
clone size: -
D gene: TRBD1
V gene: TRBV2
CDR3 protein: CASSEEGTGNSPLHF
CDR3 DNA: TGTGCCAGCAGTGAAGAAGGGACAGGAAATTCACCCCTCCACTTT

J gene: TRBJ1-2
clone size: -
D gene: -
V gene: TRBV6-6
CDR3 protein: CASSYDGTYGYTF
CDR3 DNA: TGTGCCAGCAGTTACGACGGGACCTATGGCTACACCTTC

J gene: TRBJ1-1
clone size: -
D gene: -
V gene: TRBV30
CDR3 protein: CAWRAGPEAFF
CDR3 DNA: TGTGCCTGGAGAGCGGGGCCTGAAGCTTTCTTT

J gene: TRBJ2-5
clone size: -
D gene: -
V gene: TRBV7-2
CDR3 protein: CASSYKETQYF
CDR3 DNA: TGTGCCAGCAGCTACAAGGAGACCCAGTACTTC

J gene: TRBJ2-7
clone size: -
D gene: -
V gene: TRBV27
CDR3 protein: CASQDRDIHGWETYEQYF
CDR3 DNA: TGTGCCAGCCAAGACCGGGACATACACGGTTGGGAAACCTACGAGCAGTACTTC

J gene: TRBJ2-6
clone size: -
D gene: -
V gene: TRBV11-3
CDR3 protein: CASSLGSSGANVLTF
CDR3 DNA: TGTGCCAGCAGCTTGGGCAGCTCTGGGGCCAACGTCCTGACTTTC

J gene: TRBJ1-3
clone size: -
D gene: -
V gene: TRBV28
CDR3 protein: CASTDSTSGNTIYF
CDR3 DNA: TGTGCCAGCACCGATAGCACCTCTGGAAACACCATATATTTT

J gene: TRBJ2-3
clone size: -
D gene: -
V gene: TRBV2
CDR3 protein: CASSEADTQYF
CDR3 DNA: TGTGCCAGCAGTGAGGCAGATACGCAGTATTTT

J gene: TRBJ2-7
clone size: few
D gene: -
V gene: TRBV4-3
CDR3 protein: CASSQDLTEEFYEQYF
CDR3 DNA: TGCGCCAGCAGCCAAGATTTGACAGAGGAATTCTACGAGCAGTACTTC

J gene: TRBJ1-1
clone size: -
D gene: TRBD1
V gene: TRBV6-1
CDR3 protein: CASSEQGAPGTEAFF
CDR3 DNA: TGTGCCAGCAGTGAACAGGGGGCGCCGGGAACTGAAGCTTTCTTT

J gene: TRBJ2-3
clone size: once
D gene: -
V gene: TRBV2
CDR3 protein: CASSERGGSTDTQYF
CDR3 DNA: TGTGCCAGCAGTGAACGTGGCGGTAGCACAGATACGCAGTATTTT

J gene: TRBJ2-1
clone size: -
D gene: TRBD2
V gene: TRBV11-2
CDR3 protein: CASSLEGLAEQFF
CDR3 DNA: TGTGCCAGCAGCTTAGAAGGACTAGCGGAGCAGTTCTTC

J gene: TRBJ2-3
clone size: -
D gene: -
V gene: TRBV7-2
CDR3 protein: CASSRHDTGPTDTQYF
CDR3 DNA: TGTGCCAGCAGCCGCCATGACACTGGTCCAACAGATACGCAGTATTTT

J gene: TRBJ1-1
clone size: -
D gene: -
V gene: TRBV7-2
CDR3 protein: CASSFVGVTEAFF
CDR3 DNA: TGTGCCAGCAGCTTTGTAGGGGTCACTGAAGCTTTCTTT

J gene: TRBJ2-2
clone size: -
D gene: -
V gene: TRBV9
CDR3 protein: CASSVNAGTSGELFF
CDR3 DNA: TGTGCCAGCAGCGTAAATGCAGGGACAAGCGGGGAGCTGTTTTTT

J gene: TRBJ1-1
clone size: -
D gene: TRBD1
V gene: TRBV20-1
CDR3 protein: CSAGRQGKAFF
CDR3 DNA: TGCAGTGCAGGGAGACAGGGGAAAGCTTTCTTT

J gene: TRBJ1-3
clone size: few
D gene: -
V gene: TRBV10-3
CDR3 protein: CAIRTPSGNTIYF
CDR3 DNA: TGTGCCATCAGGACTCCGTCTGGAAACACCATATATTTT

J gene: TRBJ2-2
clone size: -
D gene: -
V gene: TRBV30
CDR3 protein: CGMRNTGELFF
CDR3 DNA: TGCGGGATGCGGAACACCGGGGAGCTGTTTTTT

J gene: TRBJ1-5
clone size: -
D gene: -
V gene: TRBV5-1
CDR3 protein: CASSRLGGDGQPQHF
CDR3 DNA: TGCGCCAGCAGCCGCCTCGGGGGGGACGGTCAGCCCCAGCATTTT

J gene: TRBJ1-2
clone size: once
D gene: -
V gene: TRBV6-1
CDR3 protein: CASMGRPQGPNGYTF
CDR3 DNA: TGTGCCAGCATGGGTCGTCCACAGGGCCCTAATGGCTACACCTTC

J gene: TRBJ1-5
clone size: -
D gene: TRBD1
V gene: TRBV7-2
CDR3 protein: CASSSQGYQPQHF
CDR3 DNA: TGTGCCAGCAGCTCACAGGGGTATCAGCCCCAGCATTTT

J gene: TRBJ1-6
clone size: -
D gene: -
V gene: TRBV19
CDR3 protein: CASSLAGGSGAYNSPLHF
CDR3 DNA: TGTGCCAGTAGTTTGGCCGGAGGGTCCGGGGCTTATAATTCACCCCTCCACTTT

J gene: TRBJ2-1
clone size: -
D gene: -
V gene: TRBV10-3
CDR3 protein: CAIQRTVLGSYNEQFF
CDR3 DNA: TGTGCCATCCAAAGGACAGTCCTAGGCTCCTACAATGAGCAGTTCTTC

J gene: TRBJ2-5
clone size: -
D gene: TRBD2
V gene: TRBV11-2
CDR3 protein: CASTEKRGVDLETQYF
CDR3 DNA: TGTGCCAGCACGGAAAAGCGGGGTGTGGATCTGGAGACCCAGTACTTC

J gene: TRBJ1-2
clone size: -
D gene: TRBD1
V gene: TRBV7-9
CDR3 protein: CASSPTSTGNYGYTF
CDR3 DNA: TGTGCCAGCAGCCCAACGTCGACAGGGAACTATGGCTACACCTTC

J gene: TRBJ1-6
clone size: -
D gene: -
V gene: TRBV27
CDR3 protein: CASSLSRGVGNSPLHF
CDR3 DNA: TGTGCCAGCAGTTTATCGCGGGGCGTTGGGAATTCACCCCTCCACTTT

J gene: TRBJ1-2
clone size: -
D gene: -
V gene: TRBV6-1
CDR3 protein: CASSEGGTRGGYTF
CDR3 DNA: TGTGCCAGCAGTGAAGGGGGCACCCGAGGCGGCTACACCTTC

J gene: TRBJ2-5
clone size: once
D gene: TRBD1
V gene: TRBV12-5
CDR3 protein: CASGSGTEETQYF
CDR3 DNA: TGTGCTAGTGGCTCCGGGACAGAAGAGACCCAGTACTTC

J gene: TRBJ2-3
clone size: once
D gene: TRBD1
V gene: TRBV4-3
CDR3 protein: CASSQGGQVRSADTQYF
CDR3 DNA: TGCGCCAGCAGCCAAGGGGGACAGGTCAGGTCGGCAGATACGCAGTATTTT

J gene: TRBJ1-2
clone size: -
D gene: -
V gene: TRBV5-1
CDR3 protein: CASSSGSNYGYTF
CDR3 DNA: TGCGCCAGCAGCTCAGGGTCAAACTATGGCTACACCTTC

J gene: TRBJ2-5
clone size: -
D gene: TRBD2
V gene: TRBV4-3
CDR3 protein: CASSRTRQETQYF
CDR3 DNA: TGCGCCAGCAGCCGGACTAGGCAAGAGACCCAGTACTTC

J gene: TRBJ2-3
clone size: -
D gene: -
V gene: TRBV28
CDR3 protein: CASSPRNTDTQYF
CDR3 DNA: TGTGCCAGCAGCCCAAGGAACACAGATACGCAGTATTTT

J gene: TRBJ1-1
clone size: -
D gene: -
V gene: TRBV5-4
CDR3 protein: CASSSDRSSRGAFF
CDR3 DNA: TGTGCCAGCAGCTCAGATCGATCCTCTCGAGGGGCTTTCTTT

J gene: TRBJ2-1
clone size: -
D gene: TRBD2
V gene: TRBV29-1
CDR3 protein: CSIDRTSGTVEQFF
CDR3 DNA: TGCAGCATCGATCGGACTAGTGGGACGGTTGAGCAGTTCTTC

J gene: TRBJ2-7
clone size: -
D gene: TRBD1
V gene: TRBV6-1
CDR3 protein: CASSASGGGANLGYEQYF
CDR3 DNA: TGTGCCAGCAGTGCATCAGGGGGTGGGGCAAACCTCGGATACGAGCAGTACTTC

J gene: TRBJ1-4
clone size: -
D gene: TRBD1
V gene: TRBV25-1
CDR3 protein: CASKRQGNEKLFF
CDR3 DNA: TGTGCCAGTAAGAGACAGGGGAATGAAAAACTGTTTTTT

J gene: TRBJ1-1
clone size: few
D gene: -
V gene: TRBV6-6
CDR3 protein: CASSYPEGAAFF
CDR3 DNA: TGTGCCAGCAGTTACCCGGAGGGAGCAGCTTTCTTT

J gene: TRBJ2-1
clone size: few
D gene: TRBD2
V gene: TRBV5-1
CDR3 protein: CASSFLAGGRDEQFF
CDR3 DNA: TGCGCCAGCAGCTTTCTGGCGGGGGGGCGTGATGAGCAGTTCTTC